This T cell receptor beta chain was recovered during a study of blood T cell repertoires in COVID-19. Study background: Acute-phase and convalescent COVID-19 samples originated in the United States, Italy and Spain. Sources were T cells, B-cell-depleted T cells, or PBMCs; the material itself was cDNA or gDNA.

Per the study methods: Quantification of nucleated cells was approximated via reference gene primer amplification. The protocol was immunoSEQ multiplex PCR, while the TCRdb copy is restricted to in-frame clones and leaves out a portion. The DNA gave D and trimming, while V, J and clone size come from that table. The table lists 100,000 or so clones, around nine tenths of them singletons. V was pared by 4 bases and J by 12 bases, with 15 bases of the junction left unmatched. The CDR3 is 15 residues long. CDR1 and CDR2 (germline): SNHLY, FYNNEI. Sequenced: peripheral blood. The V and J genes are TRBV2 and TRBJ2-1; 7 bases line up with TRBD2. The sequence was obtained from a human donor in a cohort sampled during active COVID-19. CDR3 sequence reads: CASSGSSGRTGGQFF. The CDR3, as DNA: TGTGCCAGCAGTGGATCTAGCGGACGTACAGGCGGGCAGTTCTTC.